Listed below are T cell receptor beta chains from one sample, sequenced in a study of blood T cell repertoires in COVID-19. Here immunoSEQ multiplex PCR was the method, and the copy in TCRdb shows in-frame clones only, minus some. The sample has about 110,000 clones; around 83% are singletons. Input material: peripheral blood. These receptors were collected from a woman of 80 years or more with active or convalescent COVID-19. Each CDR3 is given with its conserved first and last residue. Each record gives: J gene, clone size, D gene, V gene, CDR3 DNA, CDR3 protein. D genes are given only for firm matches. Size is stated for part of the rows, as once, few or many counts, or as a class when the clone is expanded.

j_gene: TRBJ1-1; abundance: few; d_gene: TRBD1; v_gene: TRBV9; CDR3nt: TGTGCCAGCAGCGCGGGGACAGACCGTGCTGAAGCTTTCTTT; CDR3aa: CASSAGTDRAEAFF
j_gene: TRBJ1-6; abundance: -; d_gene: -; v_gene: TRBV10-3; CDR3nt: TGTGCCATCAGCCAAACAGGGAGTAATTCACCCCTCCACTTT; CDR3aa: CAISQTGSNSPLHF
j_gene: TRBJ1-3; abundance: -; d_gene: TRBD1; v_gene: TRBV5-4; CDR3nt: TGTGCCAGCAGCTTGGGGCAGGGGGACACCATATATTTT; CDR3aa: CASSLGQGDTIYF
j_gene: TRBJ2-1; abundance: -; d_gene: TRBD1; v_gene: TRBV5-1; CDR3nt: TGCGCCAGCTTCAACAGGGGGCGGAATTTCTTC; CDR3aa: CASFNRGRNFF
j_gene: TRBJ2-5; abundance: -; d_gene: -; v_gene: TRBV7-9; CDR3nt: TGTGCCAGCGGAGGAGAGACCCAGTACTTC; CDR3aa: CASGGETQYF
j_gene: TRBJ2-2; abundance: -; d_gene: TRBD2; v_gene: TRBV5-1; CDR3nt: TGCGCCAGCAGCTTGGTAGCGGGAGACTACACCGGGGAGCTGTTTTTT; CDR3aa: CASSLVAGDYTGELFF
j_gene: TRBJ2-7; abundance: -; d_gene: TRBD2; v_gene: TRBV5-4; CDR3nt: TGTGCCAGCAGCGCGGCCGGGACTAGTTACTACGAGCAGTACTTC; CDR3aa: CASSAAGTSYYEQYF
j_gene: TRBJ1-4; abundance: -; d_gene: TRBD1; v_gene: TRBV9; CDR3nt: TGTGCCAGCGGTACGACAGGGGGCAGAGAAAAACTGTTTTTT; CDR3aa: CASGTTGGREKLFF
j_gene: TRBJ2-1; abundance: -; d_gene: TRBD2; v_gene: TRBV14; CDR3nt: TGTGCCAGCAGCTTGCGGGAGAGGAGCTCCTACAATGAGCAGTTCTTC; CDR3aa: CASSLRERSSYNEQFF
j_gene: TRBJ1-2; abundance: -; d_gene: -; v_gene: TRBV19; CDR3nt: TGTGCCAGAACTGATCCAACGGCAGGCTCGTATGGCTACACCTTC; CDR3aa: CARTDPTAGSYGYTF
j_gene: TRBJ2-7; abundance: -; d_gene: -; v_gene: TRBV5-8; CDR3nt: TGTGCCAGCAGCTTGGGGCAGGGTAGATCCTACGAGCAGTACTTC; CDR3aa: CASSLGQGRSYEQYF
j_gene: TRBJ1-6; abundance: -; d_gene: -; v_gene: TRBV10-2; CDR3nt: TGCGCCAGCAGCGGACTTGGTTCACCCCTCCACTTT; CDR3aa: CASSGLGSPLHF
j_gene: TRBJ2-3; abundance: -; d_gene: -; v_gene: TRBV4-2; CDR3nt: TGTGCCAGCAGCCAAGGTGTAGGGGACACAGATACGCAGTATTTT; CDR3aa: CASSQGVGDTDTQYF